One and the same sample provided the 17 T cell receptor beta chains below, sequenced in a study of blood T cell repertoires in COVID-19. Profiling relied on immunoSEQ multiplex PCR, and the TCRdb table lists in-frame clones only, not all of them. The table lists more than 85,000 clones, around 80% of them singletons. Material: peripheral blood. These receptor sequences come from a human donor in a cohort sampled during active or convalescent COVID-19.

This chain joins TRBV27 and TRBJ2-1; TRBD2 is a possible D gene (5 bases). Germline lookup yields CDR1 MNHEY and CDR2 SMNVEV (reference sequence). The CDR3 sequence is 14 residues long. Deletions cut 2 bases from V and 0 bases from J, with 5 bases between. The CDR3 DNA reads TGTGCCAGCAGTTTAACTAGCTCCTACAATGAGCAGTTCTTC. This gives the protein CASSLTSSYNEQFF.

The J gene is TRBJ2-1, the V gene TRBV19; maybe TRBD1 (5 bases). The CDR3 sequence is 16 residues long. Trimming took 2 bases from V and 7 from J, leaving 18 bases between them. Germline V gives CDR1 LNHDA, CDR2 SQIVND (reference sequence). The CDR3 nucleotides are TGTGCCAGTAGTATATCGGCCTTTGGGGCTAGGAATGAGCAGTTCTTC. It yields the protein CASSISAFGARNEQFF.

As for this clone: The germline gene is not matched at one end of the junction; a read error may be the cause. This chain connects TRBV7-7 to TRBJ2-1, with 10 bases that match TRBD1. The CDR3 sequence is 17 residues long. Looked up from germline, CDR1 is SSHAT and CDR2 is FNYEAQ (reference sequence). CDR3 DNA: TGTGCTAGCAGTTCCCGCTCCGGGACAGGGGCCTACAATGAGCAGTTCTTC. Its protein is CASSSRSGTGAYNEQFF.

This sequence joins TRBV30 and TRBJ1-4, with D hard to call. The CDR3 covers 11 residues. The germline gives CDR1 GTSNPN, CDR2 SVGIG (reference sequence). V was shortened by 5 bases and J by 11 bases, with 12 bases between the two germline ends. The CDR3 nucleotides are TGTGCCTGGCTAGACCGGGGTAAACTGTTTTTT. Protein: CAWLDRGKLFF.

The chain recombines TRBV4-3 with TRBJ1-2; TRBD1 aligns across 9 bases. The germline CDR1 and CDR2 sequences are LGHNA and YSLEER. This CDR3 contains 16 residues. Trimming removed 0 bases from V and 3 bases from J; junction bases left unmatched: 5. CDR3 DNA sequence: TGCGCCAGCAGCCAAGAACAGGGGGCGCGTGACTATGGCTACACCTTC. Translation: CASSQEQGARDYGYTF.

V and J are TRBV7-9 and TRBJ2-5; D may be TRBD2 (6 bases). This CDR3 is built from 15 residues. The germline V and J ends were trimmed by 3 bases and 0 bases, with 11 bases remaining between them. CDR1 is SEHNR, CDR2 FQNEAQ, per germline (reference sequence). The CDR3 here is CASSFGTENQETQYF. CDR3 DNA sequence: TGTGCCAGCAGCTTTGGGACTGAGAACCAAGAGACCCAGTACTTC. Combining the CDR3 with reference TRBV7-9 and TRBJ2-5 gives the whole variable domain DTGVSQNPRHKITKRGQNVTFRCDPISEHNRLYWYRQTLGQGPEFLTYFQNEAQLEKSRLLSDRFSAERPKGSFSTLEIQRTEQGDSAMYLCASSFGTENQETQYFGPGTRLLVL.

This chain uses TRBV18 with TRBJ1-1; maybe TRBD1 (5 bases). Trimming took 3 bases from V and 4 from J, leaving 12 bases between them. Germline V gene lookup returns CDR1 KGHSH and CDR2 LQKENI. The CDR3 has 14 residues. The CDR3 DNA reads as TGTGCCAGCTCACCGACAGACCAAGGCACTGAAGCTTTCTTT. This codes for CASSPTDQGTEAFF.

The genes are TRBV19 and TRBJ2-2; 9 bases are a match to TRBD1. Germline loops: CDR1 LNHDA, CDR2 SQIVND (reference sequence). The CDR3 totals 17 residues. The junction had 11 bases not matched to a gene; V was cut back by 3 bases and J by 6 bases. Here the CDR3 reads CASSINSRTGDAGELFF. The CDR3 DNA sequence: TGTGCCAGTAGTATTAACTCGCGGACAGGGGACGCCGGGGAGCTGTTTTTT.

The chain joins TRBV6-5 to TRBJ2-2, with a tentative D call TRBD2 (5 bases). The CDR3 runs 12 residues. In germline, CDR1 is MNHEY, CDR2 SVGAGI. V lost 11 bases, J lost 9 bases, and 16 bases lay in between. The CDR3 is CAAFGGLRELFF. The CDR3 nucleotides read TGTGCCGCCTTCGGCGGGCTCCGGGAGCTGTTTTTT.

V gene TRBV27 combines with J gene TRBJ2-1, with TRBD2 matching over 9 bases. This CDR3 spans 13 amino acids. The V and J ends lost 6 bases and 9 bases, in that order; junction bases with no gene match: 6. Germline V gene lookup returns CDR1 MNHEY and CDR2 SMNVEV (reference sequence). CDR3 amino acids: CASRTSGVVEQFF. The CDR3 DNA sequence: TGTGCCAGCAGGACTAGCGGAGTGGTTGAGCAGTTCTTC.

The chain is built from TRBV10-2 and TRBJ2-7, with TRBD1 as a possible D gene (5 bases). Trimming stripped 6 bases from V and 4 bases from J, with 19 bases between. The V gene's germline CDR1 is WSHSY and CDR2 SAAADI. The CDR3 is 15 amino acids. In DNA, the CDR3 is TGCGCCAGCAGAGGGCAGGGAATTGCCTTTTACGAGCAGTACTTC. Its protein is CASRGQGIAFYEQYF.

This clone was found a few times. The chain combines TRBV27 with TRBJ1-5, with D perhaps TRBD1 (5 bases). The CDR3 is 13 residues long. Germline CDR1 and CDR2: MNHEY and SMNVEV (reference sequence). V lost 6 bases, J lost 5 bases, and 11 bases lay in between. The CDR3, as DNA: TGTGCCAGCAGCAGGGTTATCTATCAGCCCCAGCATTTT. The encoded protein is CASSRVIYQPQHF.

This clone was detected many times. The V call is TRBV29-1, the J call TRBJ2-2; D is possibly TRBD1 (5 bases). V lost 7 bases and J lost 5, with 11 bases in between. The CDR3 covers 12 residues. The germline V gene encodes CDR1 SQVTM and CDR2 ANQGSEA. CDR3 sequence (DNA): TGCAGCGGCTACAGGCTTACCGGGGAGCTGTTTTTT. Its protein is CSGYRLTGELFF.

This chain links TRBV27 with TRBJ2-7; 7 nucleotides agree with TRBD1. Germline V gene lookup returns CDR1 MNHEY and CDR2 SMNVEV (reference sequence). The CDR3 has 14 amino acids. V was clipped by 5 bases and J by 1 base; unmatched bases: 5. CDR3 loop: CASSVRQGSYEQYF. The CDR3 DNA follows: TGTGCCAGCAGTGTAAGACAGGGTTCCTACGAGCAGTACTTC.

V and J are TRBV2 and TRBJ1-5, with D perhaps TRBD1 (5 bases). The CDR3 runs 12 residues. Germline loops: CDR1 SNHLY, CDR2 FYNNEI. Deletions cut 5 bases from V and 5 bases from J, with 7 bases between. The CDR3 protein is CASSPGYQPQHF. For the CDR3, the DNA is TGTGCCAGCAGTCCAGGGTATCAGCCCCAGCATTTT.

The genes are TRBV18 and TRBJ2-1; D might be TRBD1 (6 bases). Trimming pared 1 base from V and 0 bases from J, leaving 7 bases between. Germline V gives CDR1 KGHSH, CDR2 LQKENI. The CDR3 spans 15 residues. In DNA form, the CDR3 reads TGTGCCAGCTCACCACTGACAGGCTCCTACAATGAGCAGTTCTTC. This codes for CASSPLTGSYNEQFF. The whole variable domain, remainder taken from reference TRBV18 and TRBJ2-1, is NAGVMQNPRHLVRRRGQEARLRCSPMKGHSHVYWYRQLPEEGLKFMVYLQKENIIDESGMPKERFSAEFPKEGPSILRIQQVVRGDSAAYFCASSPLTGSYNEQFFGPGTRLTVL.

There are a few counts of this clone. V and J are TRBV4-2 and TRBJ2-3; no clear D. The germline V gene has CDR1 LGHNA and CDR2 YNFKEQ. This CDR3 contains 15 residues. V was shortened by 1 base and J by 0 bases, with 8 bases between the two germline ends. This CDR3 reads CASSQVSGSTDTQYF. The CDR3 bases are TGTGCCAGCAGCCAAGTATCCGGGAGCACAGATACGCAGTATTTT.